The entry that follows covers one TCR beta chain sequence. In the original analysis: Reference gene primer amplification gave nucleated cell count estimates. Profiling relied on immunoSEQ multiplex PCR, and the TCRdb table lists in-frame clones only, not all of them. The DNA gave D and trimming, while V, J and clone size come from that table. The table has 350,000 or so clones, around 90% seen once. These data come from a study of blood T cell repertoires in COVID-19. Study at large: Acute and convalescent COVID-19 samples came from the United States, Italy and Spain. Sample material is recorded as cDNA or gDNA derived from T cells, B-cell-depleted T cells, or PBMCs.

The sequence derives from a young man with active or convalescent COVID-19. The sequencing sample was made of peripheral blood.

The CDR3, as DNA: TGTGCCAGCAGCTCGGACAGGGGTCAGCCCCAGCATTTT. It specifies CASSSDRGQPQHF. The chain combines TRBV13 with TRBJ1-5, with TRBD1 matching over 9 bases. Germline loops: CDR1 PRHDT, CDR2 FYEKMQ (reference sequence). The CDR3 is 13 residues long. J lost 6 bases, V lost 4 bases, and 1 base had no gene match.